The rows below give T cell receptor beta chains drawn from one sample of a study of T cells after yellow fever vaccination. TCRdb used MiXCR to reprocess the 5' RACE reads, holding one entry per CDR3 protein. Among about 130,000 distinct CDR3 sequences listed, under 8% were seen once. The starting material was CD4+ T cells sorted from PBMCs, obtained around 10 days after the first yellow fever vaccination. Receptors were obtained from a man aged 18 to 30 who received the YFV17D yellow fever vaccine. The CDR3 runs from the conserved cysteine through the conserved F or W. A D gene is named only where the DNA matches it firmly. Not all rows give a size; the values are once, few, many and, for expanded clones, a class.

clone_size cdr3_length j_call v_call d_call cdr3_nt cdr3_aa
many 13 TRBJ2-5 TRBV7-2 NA TGTGCCAGCAGCTTACGAAGCGTGGAGACCCAGTACTTC CASSLRSVETQYF
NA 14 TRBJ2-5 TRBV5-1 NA TGCGCCAGCAGCTTGAGCGCAGGAAAAGAGACCCAGTACTTC CASSLSAGKETQYF
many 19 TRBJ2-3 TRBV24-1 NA TGTGCCACCAGTGATTTGCGGATGTGGGACTCCGGTAGCACAGATACGCAGTATTTT CATSDLRMWDSGSTDTQYF
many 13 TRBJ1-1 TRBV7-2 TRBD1 TGTGCCAGCGAACAGGGGGGAAATCCGGTCGCTTTCTTT CASEQGGNPVAFF
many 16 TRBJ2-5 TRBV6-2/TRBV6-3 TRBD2 TGTGCCAGTCTGACTAGCGGGGGCCTCTACCAAGAGACCCAGTACTTC CASLTSGGLYQETQYF
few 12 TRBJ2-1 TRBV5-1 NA TGCGCCAGCAGCCCCCAGGGCCATGAGCAGTTCTTC CASSPQGHEQFF
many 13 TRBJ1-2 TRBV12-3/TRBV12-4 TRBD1 TGTGCCAGCAGTTTTACAGGGGGCAATGGCTACACCTTC CASSFTGGNGYTF
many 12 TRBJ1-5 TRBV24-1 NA TGTGCCACCGGGCGGAGCAATCAGCCCCAGCATTTT CATGRSNQPQHF
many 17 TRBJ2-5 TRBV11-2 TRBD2 TGTGCCAGCAGCCCGGGACTAGCGGGGCTCCTGGGGGAGACCCAGTACTTC CASSPGLAGLLGETQYF
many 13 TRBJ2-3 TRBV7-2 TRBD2 TGTGCCAGCCATAGCGGGGGGCACGATACGCAGTATTTT CASHSGGHDTQYF
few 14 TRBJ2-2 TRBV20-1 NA TGCAGTGCTAGTCGAGGGGGGCGCACCGGGGAGCTGTTTTTT CSASRGGRTGELFF
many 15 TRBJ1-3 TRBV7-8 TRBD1 TGTGCCAGCAGCTTAGGGGGACAGGGGGCGTCTGGGAGATATTTT CASSLGGQGASGRYF
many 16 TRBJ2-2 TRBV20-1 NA TGCAGTGCTAGGGACCCTCTCCGGGGGAACACCGGGGAGCTGTTTTTT CSARDPLRGNTGELFF
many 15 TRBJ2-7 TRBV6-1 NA TGTGCCAGCAGTGAATGGCAGAAAGTTAACTACGAGCAGTACTTC CASSEWQKVNYEQYF
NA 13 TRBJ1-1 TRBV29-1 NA TGCAGCGGTTCCCAGGGGACCCTCACTGAAGCTTTCTTT CSGSQGTLTEAFF
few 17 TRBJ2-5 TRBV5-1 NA TGCGCCAGCAGCCTCTACCCCGGACTCCTCGACGGGGAGACCCAGTACTTC CASSLYPGLLDGETQYF
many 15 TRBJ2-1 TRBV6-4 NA TGTGCCAGCAGTGACTATGGGGACGGATACAATGAGCAGTTCTTC CASSDYGDGYNEQFF
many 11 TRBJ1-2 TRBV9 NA TGTGCCAGCAGCGCCCTAGGCGGCTACACCTTC CASSALGGYTF
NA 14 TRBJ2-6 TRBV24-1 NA TGTGCCACCAGTGACCCTCGTGGGGCCAACGTCCTGACTTTC CATSDPRGANVLTF
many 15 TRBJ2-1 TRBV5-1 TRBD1 TGCGCCAGCAGCTTAGGTCAGGGGGCCCACAATGAGCAGTTCTTC CASSLGQGAHNEQFF
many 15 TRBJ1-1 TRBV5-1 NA TGCGCCAGCAGCGCCGCCTCACGGAGGGGTACTGAAGCTTTCTTT CASSAASRRGTEAFF
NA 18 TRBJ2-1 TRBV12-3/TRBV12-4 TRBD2 TGTGCCAGCAGAGCCCACTTCAGCGGGGGGTTCTCCTACAATGAGCAGTTCTTC CASRAHFSGGFSYNEQFF
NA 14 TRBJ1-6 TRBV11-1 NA TGTGCCAGCAGCTCGTGGGACATCAAAGCACCCCTCCACTTT CASSSWDIKAPLHF
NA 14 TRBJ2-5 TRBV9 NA TGTGCCAGCACCAGAACAGTACCCCTAGAGACCCAGTACTTC CASTRTVPLETQYF
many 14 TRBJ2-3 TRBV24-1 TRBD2 TGTGCCACCAGTGATCCATCGACTAGCGGGGATACGTATTTT CATSDPSTSGDTYF
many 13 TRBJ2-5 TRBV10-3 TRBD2 TGTGCCGTACAGCGGGGGGGCCGTGAGACCCAGTACTTC CAVQRGGRETQYF
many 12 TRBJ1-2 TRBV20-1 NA TGCAGTGCCCCATTTGAGGTCGATGGCTACACCTTC CSAPFEVDGYTF
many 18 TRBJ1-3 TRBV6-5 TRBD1 TGTGCCAGCAGTTACCACCTACAGGGGCCGAACTCTGGAAACACCATATATTTT CASSYHLQGPNSGNTIYF
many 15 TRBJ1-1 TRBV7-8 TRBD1 TGTGCCAGCAGGCGTACGAGGACAGGTGCCGTGGAAGCTTTCTTT CASRRTRTGAVEAFF
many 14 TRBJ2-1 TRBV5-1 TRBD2 TGCGCCACCTCGGGGGGGAACTCCTACAATGAGCAGTTCTTC CATSGGNSYNEQFF
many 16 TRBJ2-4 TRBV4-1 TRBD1 TGCGCCAGCAGCCAAGTCGTCCGGGACAGAAAAAACATTCAGTACTTC CASSQVVRDRKNIQYF
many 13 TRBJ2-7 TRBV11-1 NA TGTGCCAGCACCAAAAAATCGTCCTACGAGCAGTACTTC CASTKKSSYEQYF
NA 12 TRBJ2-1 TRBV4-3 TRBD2 TGCGCCAGCAGCCTTGCGGGGGGTGAGCAGTTCTTC CASSLAGGEQFF
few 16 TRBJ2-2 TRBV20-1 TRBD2 TGCAGTGCTAGCGGCCCGGGACTAGGCAACACCGGGGAGCTGTTTTTT CSASGPGLGNTGELFF
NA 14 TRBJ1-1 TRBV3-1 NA TGTGCCAGCAGCCGGGGACCTCAGGTCACTGAAGCTTTCTTT CASSRGPQVTEAFF
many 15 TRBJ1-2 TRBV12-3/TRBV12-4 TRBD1 TGTGCCAGCACCGCGGGGCAGGGGGGGAACTATGGCTACACCTTC CASTAGQGGNYGYTF
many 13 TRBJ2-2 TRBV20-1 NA TGCAGTGCTTGGACCACGAACACCGGGGAGCTGTTTTTT CSAWTTNTGELFF
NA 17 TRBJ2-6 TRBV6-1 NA TGTGCCAGCAGCCCCGGACGGGGTGGGGGTGGGGCCAACGTCCTGACTTTC CASSPGRGGGGANVLTF
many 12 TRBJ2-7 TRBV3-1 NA TGTGCCAGCAGCCAGACCGGCGGAGAGCAGTACTTC CASSQTGGEQYF
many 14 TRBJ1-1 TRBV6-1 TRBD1 TGTGCCAGCAGTAAAACAGGGGGGCAAACTGAAGCTTTCTTT CASSKTGGQTEAFF
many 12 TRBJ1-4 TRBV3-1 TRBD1 TGTGCCAGCAGCCCCGGGACAGGAAGACTGTTTTTT CASSPGTGRLFF
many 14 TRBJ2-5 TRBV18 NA TGTGCCAGCTCACTTGGGGGTTTCCGGGAGACCCAGTACTTC CASSLGGFRETQYF
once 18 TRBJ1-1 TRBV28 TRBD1 TGTACCCTCAGTTTATTAGGTGGAGGACAGGGGGCGATCACTGAAGCTTTCTTT CTLSLLGGGQGAITEAFF
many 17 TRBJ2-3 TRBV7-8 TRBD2 TGTGCCAGCAGTTCCGTACCGGGAGCGGGGGGCACAGATACGCAGTATTTT CASSSVPGAGGTDTQYF
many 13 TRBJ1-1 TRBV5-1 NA TGCGCCAGCAGCTTGGGGGTTGGCACTGAAGCTTTCTTT CASSLGVGTEAFF
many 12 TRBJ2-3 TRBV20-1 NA TGCAGTGCCGCTAGACCCCCAGATACGCAGTATTTT CSAARPPDTQYF
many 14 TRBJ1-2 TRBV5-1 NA TGCGCCAGCAGCGAACGATTAAGGACAGACGGCTACACCTTC CASSERLRTDGYTF
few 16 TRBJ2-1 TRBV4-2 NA TGTGCCAGCAGCCAAGATTCTTGGCTAGTCGATGGTGAGCAGTTCTTC CASSQDSWLVDGEQFF
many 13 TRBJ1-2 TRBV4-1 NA TGCGCCAGCAAAGGGAGGGGGGACTATGGCTACACCTTC CASKGRGDYGYTF
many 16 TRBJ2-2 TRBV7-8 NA TGTGCCAGCAGCTTAGGTGGCGGGTTGGCCACCGGGGAGCTGTTTTTT CASSLGGGLATGELFF
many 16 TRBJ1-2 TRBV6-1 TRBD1 TGTGCCAGCAGGACCTCAAGCCGGACAGGCCGGCATGGCTACACCTTC CASRTSSRTGRHGYTF